What follows describes a single T cell receptor beta chain. Antigen: not known. Sequencing used immunoSEQ version 4 in survey mode. Only in-frame clones appear in the TCRdb table, and some are missing; sequencing was by immunoSEQ multiplex PCR. This sample yields more than 10,000 clones, of which approximately 75% are seen a single time; approximately 17% belongs to the top ten. This sample was taken from a study of persistence of HIV-infected CD4 T cells. Cells were stimulated with CMV-infected fibroblast lysates at 10 ug/mL. CD4+ T cells upregulating both CD40 ligand and CD69 were sorted as responding cells. CDR1 is MDHEN and CDR2 is SYDVKM in the germline V gene. This CDR3 is built from 15 residues. V was clipped by 8 bases and J by 10 bases; unmatched bases: 12.

Sample: CD4+ T cells sorted from PBMCs after roughly 18-hour stimulation, taken from a patient who received antiretroviral therapy. The chain carries TRBV28 and TRBJ1-6; 9 bases are a match to TRBD1. This clonotype was sampled from an adult man with HIV who was CMV-seropositive. In DNA form, the CDR3 reads TGTGCCAGCCATACAGGGGGCGCCGGAAGGTCACCCCTCCACTTT. Protein sequence: CASHTGGAGRSPLHF.